A single sample is the source of the 28 T cell receptor beta chains below, sequenced in a study of radiotherapy plus CTLA-4 blockade in lung cancer. Profiled with immunoSEQ multiplex PCR; TCRdb holds only in-frame clones, not every one. The sample contains some 100,000 clones, approximately 82% of which appear only once. Material: peripheral blood, obtained from a patient treated with radiotherapy plus ipilimumab. The receptors stem from a human donor with non-small cell lung cancer that progressed on radiotherapy plus ipilimumab.

V and J are TRBV6-5 and TRBJ1-5, with a possible D match to TRBD1 (5 bases). CDR3 length: 13 amino acids. CDR1 is MNHEY, CDR2 SVGAGI, per germline. Between the trimmed V and J ends, which lost 7 bases and 7 bases, there was a span of 14 bases. DNA of the CDR3: TGTGCCAGCAATCAGGGCCTGGGGCAGCCCCAGCATTTT. Residues: CASNQGLGQPQHF.

The chain has TRBV28 and TRBJ1-1; 7 bases map to TRBD1. Germline CDR1 MDHEN, CDR2 SYDVKM. The CDR3 consists of 17 residues. V lost 6 bases, J lost 0 bases, and 13 bases stayed unmatched. CDR3 DNA sequence: TGTGCCAGCAGCCTACCGGGCCAGGGACAGCTGAACACTGAAGCTTTCTTT. This gives the protein CASSLPGQGQLNTEAFF. The full variable domain, with the rest looked up from reference TRBV28 and TRBJ1-1, is DVKVTQSSRYLVKRTGEKVFLECVQDMDHENMFWYRQDPGLGLRLIYFSYDVKMKEKGDIPEGYSVSREKKERFSLILESASTNQTSMYLCASSLPGQGQLNTEAFFGQGTRLTVV.

The gene calls are TRBV7-2 and TRBJ2-7, with 8 bases fitting TRBD1. The J segment lost 3 bases and the V segment lost 3 bases, leaving 7 bases of the junction unmatched. The germline gives CDR1 SGHTA, CDR2 FQGNSA. The length of the CDR3 is 15 residues. This chain's CDR3 is CASSFAGTGGYEQYF. The CDR3 region has the DNA TGTGCCAGCAGCTTCGCCGGGACAGGAGGCTACGAGCAGTACTTC.

This clone has more than one count but fewer than ten. The chain employs TRBV18 and TRBJ1-2, with TRBD1 matching over 12 bases. This CDR3 spans 14 amino acids. J was trimmed by 6 bases and V by 3 bases; bases with no gene match: 2. From germline, CDR1 is KGHSH and CDR2 LQKENI. CDR3 residues: CASSPRDRGHGYTF. CDR3 bases: TGTGCCAGCTCACCCCGGGACAGGGGGCATGGCTACACCTTC.

The CDR3 nucleotides read TGCGCCAGCAGCTTGGAGACTAGTGGCGAGCAGTACTTC. Translation: CASSLETSGEQYF. The V and J genes are TRBV5-1 and TRBJ2-7; maybe TRBD2 (6 bases). The germline V gene encodes CDR1 SGHRS and CDR2 YFSETQ. Between the trimmed V and J ends, which lost 0 bases and 6 bases, there was a span of 10 bases. This CDR3 spans 13 amino acids.

This clone appeared a few times. Distinct nucleotide sequences in the sample also encode this CDR3. This sequence joins TRBV30 and TRBJ1-3; 7 positions agree with TRBD1. CDR1 is GTSNPN and CDR2 is SVGIG in the germline V gene (reference sequence). The CDR3 spans 13 residues. J lost 4 bases, V lost 3 bases, and 3 bases had no gene match. DNA of the CDR3: TGTGCCTGGAGCGCGGACAGGGGAAACACCATATATTTT. Translating it yields CAWSADRGNTIYF.

The chain links TRBV6-6 to TRBJ1-2, with D unresolved. From germline, CDR1 is MNHNY and CDR2 SVGAGI (reference sequence). The CDR3 contains 13 residues. Trimming took 8 bases from V and 3 from J, leaving 13 bases between them. CDR3 sequence reads: CASAPYRDYGYTF. The DNA of the CDR3 is TGTGCCAGCGCGCCTTACCGCGACTATGGCTACACCTTC.

This chain uses TRBV10-3 with TRBJ2-6; D possibly matches TRBD1 or TRBD2 (5 bases each). The CDR3 is 19 residues long. The V gene lost 0 bases and the J gene lost 0 bases, with 15 bases spanning the gap. CDR1 ENHRY and CDR2 SYGVKD come from the germline V gene. The CDR3 region is CAISESPGTATSGANVLTF. As DNA, the CDR3 is TGTGCCATCAGTGAGTCTCCTGGGACGGCTACCTCTGGGGCCAACGTCCTGACTTTC.

This chain connects TRBV19 to TRBJ1-2, with a tentative D call TRBD1 (5 bases). V was cut by 6 bases and J by 7 bases, with 15 bases left in between. The germline CDR1 and CDR2 sequences are LNHDA and SQIVND (reference sequence). The CDR3 is 13 amino acids. The CDR3 is CASSPSGTGGYTF. CDR3 nucleotides: TGTGCCAGTAGCCCTTCCGGGACTGGTGGCTACACCTTC.

The V call is TRBV28, the J call TRBJ1-6; D is undetermined. CDR1 MDHEN and CDR2 SYDVKM come from the germline V gene. Deletions cut 2 bases from V and 6 bases from J, with 11 bases between. The CDR3 extends over 15 amino acids. As DNA, the CDR3 is TGTGCCAGCAGTTTAGGTTCCCTCGGTAATTCACCCCTCCACTTT. Residues: CASSLGSLGNSPLHF. Combining the CDR3 with reference TRBV28 and TRBJ1-6 gives the whole variable domain DVKVTQSSRYLVKRTGEKVFLECVQDMDHENMFWYRQDPGLGLRLIYFSYDVKMKEKGDIPEGYSVSREKKERFSLILESASTNQTSMYLCASSLGSLGNSPLHFGNGTRLTVT.

The chain is built from TRBV18 and TRBJ2-5; TRBD1 is a possible D gene (6 bases). Germline-derived CDR1 and CDR2 are KGHSH and LQKENI. The V end was cut by 3 bases, the J end by 1 base, with 9 bases between. This CDR3 region has 14 residues. The CDR3 DNA sequence: TGTGCCAGCTCACCGGGACATACCCAAGAGACCCAGTACTTC. Protein: CASSPGHTQETQYF.

This clone came up a few times. The chain employs TRBV6-4 and TRBJ1-5; D gene uncertain. The CDR3 is 13 residues long. Germline V gene sequence: CDR1 MRHNA, CDR2 SNTAGT. Trimming left V 5 bases short and J 4 bases short, with 9 bases between. In DNA form, the CDR3 reads TGTGCCAGCAGTCAGGACGGGAATCAGCCCCAGCATTTT. Translating it yields CASSQDGNQPQHF.

The rearrangement links TRBV9 to TRBJ1-6, with D perhaps TRBD1 (6 bases). Trimming stripped 4 bases from V and 4 bases from J, with 12 bases between. Germline assignment: CDR1 SGDLS and CDR2 YYNGEE. The CDR3 runs 15 residues. The CDR3 region has the DNA TGTGCCAGCAGCCCCCGGACAGATTATAATTCACCCCTCCACTTT. As protein: CASSPRTDYNSPLHF.

This clone appeared a single time. This chain's CDR3 is CASSLVRGADTQYF. The CDR3 coding sequence is TGTGCCAGCAGCCTGGTTAGGGGCGCAGATACGCAGTATTTT. V is TRBV5-5 and J is TRBJ2-3; TRBD1 might be the D (5 bases). This CDR3 spans 14 amino acids. Trimming left V 4 bases short and J 4 bases short, with 13 bases between. Germline CDR1 is SGHKS and CDR2 is YYEKEE (reference sequence).

There are a few counts of this clone. This chain links TRBV7-2 with TRBJ2-5, with D perhaps TRBD1 (5 bases). V was shortened by 0 bases and J by 5 bases, with 7 bases between the two germline ends. Germline V gives CDR1 SGHTA, CDR2 FQGNSA. The CDR3 is 13 amino acids. CDR3 protein: CASSLAYRETQYF. Written as DNA, the CDR3 is TGTGCCAGCAGCTTAGCCTACAGGGAGACCCAGTACTTC. The full variable domain, completed using reference TRBV7-2 and TRBJ2-5, is GAGVSQSPSNKVTEKGKDVELRCDPISGHTALYWYRQSLGQGLEFLIYFQGNSAPDKSGLPSDRFSAERTGGSVSTLTIQRTQQEDSAVYLCASSLAYRETQYFGPGTRLLVL.

The rearrangement uses TRBV10-1 and TRBJ2-3, with a tentative D call TRBD2 (5 bases). This CDR3 spans 14 amino acids. Trimming shortened V by 6 bases and J by 3 bases, and 13 bases separated the two germline ends. Germline assignment: CDR1 WNHNN and CDR2 SYGVQD (reference sequence). The CDR3 reads CASSPLAGTDTQYF. CDR3 nucleotide sequence: TGCGCCAGCAGCCCGCTAGCTGGGACAGATACGCAGTATTTT.

The chain carries TRBV6-1 and TRBJ1-2; possible D gene TRBD1, 5 bases. The CDR3 length is 16 residues. The V gene's germline CDR1 is MNHNS and CDR2 SASEGT. Trimming removed 2 bases at V and 4 bases at J, with 17 bases between. CDR3 in amino acids: CASSEFGTASSYGYTF. CDR3 coding DNA: TGTGCCAGCAGTGAATTTGGGACCGCCAGCTCCTATGGCTACACCTTC.

The CDR3 DNA sequence: TGTGCCAGCAGCCAAGACAGCGATCGGCCCCAGCATTTT. Amino acid sequence: CASSQDSDRPQHF. The chain joins TRBV4-2 to TRBJ1-5; D gene unclear. The CDR3 is 13 residues long. The V gene lost 0 bases and the J gene lost 9 bases, with 9 bases spanning the gap. Germline V gene data show CDR1 as LGHNA and CDR2 as YNFKEQ.

J is TRBJ2-7 and V is TRBV28; TRBD2 agrees at 8 bases. Germline CDR1 MDHEN, CDR2 SYDVKM. The CDR3 totals 15 residues. With V trimmed by 4 bases and J by 4 bases, 9 bases remained unmatched. CDR3 sequence (DNA): TGTGCCAGCAGTTACGACTATAGCGGGACTTACGAGCAGTACTTC. The encoded protein is CASSYDYSGTYEQYF.

The chain is built from TRBV11-2 and TRBJ2-7; 8 positions match TRBD2. Trimming at V came to 5 bases and at J to 3 bases, leaving 6 bases not matched to a gene. Germline V gene sequence: CDR1 SGHAT, CDR2 FQNNGV. The CDR3 totals 14 residues. CDR3 sequence (DNA): TGTGCCAGCAGCACCGGGACTAGTAACTACGAGCAGTACTTC. Translation gives CASSTGTSNYEQYF.

CDR3 sequence (DNA): TGTGCCATCAGCGGGGACCAGGGGATCACTGAAGCTTTCTTT. Amino acid sequence: CAISGDQGITEAFF. The rearrangement uses TRBV10-3 and TRBJ1-1; weak D call: TRBD1 (6 bases). Germline V lookup: CDR1 ENHRY, CDR2 SYGVKD. Trimming took 6 bases from V and 4 from J, leaving 15 bases between them. This CDR3 contains 14 residues.

The chain couples TRBV19 to TRBJ1-1; tentative D call: TRBD1 (6 bases). Germline V CDR1 and CDR2: LNHDA, SQIVND (reference sequence). The CDR3 has 12 residues. V lost 1 base and J 11 bases, leaving 11 bases between the germline ends. The CDR3 DNA reads TGTGCCAGTAGTATAGGGGACACCCGGGCTTTCTTT. This codes for CASSIGDTRAFF.

The V call is TRBV25-1, the J call TRBJ1-5; D gene unclear. The CDR3 loop spans 12 amino acids. The germline V and J ends were trimmed by 1 base and 7 bases, with 5 bases remaining between them. Germline CDR1 MGHDK, CDR2 SYGVNS. CDR3 region: CASSELGQPQHF. The CDR3 DNA sequence: TGTGCCAGCAGTGAATTGGGACAGCCCCAGCATTTT. Together with reference TRBV25-1 and TRBJ1-5, the CDR3 gives the full variable domain: EADIYQTPRYLVIGTGKKITLECSQTMGHDKMYWYQQDPGMELHLIHYSYGVNSTEKGDLSSESTVSRIRTEHFPLTLESARPSHTSQYLCASSELGQPQHFGDGTRLSIL.

This clone was counted only a few times. The rearrangement joins TRBV6-6 to TRBJ1-2, with D maybe TRBD1 (5 bases). V was cut by 0 bases and J by 7 bases, with 12 bases left in between. The CDR3 consists of 14 residues. Germline V gives CDR1 MNHNY, CDR2 SVGAGI (reference sequence). CDR3 DNA: TGTGCCAGCAGTTACTCGGTAGGGGTCCGTGGCTACACCTTC. Translating gives CASSYSVGVRGYTF.

The chain combines TRBV4-3 with TRBJ2-2; 8 nucleotides match TRBD1. The ends lost 3 bases at V and 5 bases at J; junction bases unmatched: 5. CDR1 and CDR2 (germline): LGHNA, YSLEER. CDR3 length equals 15 residues. The CDR3 DNA reads as TGCGCCAGCAGCCAGGAGGACAGGGCAACCGGGGAGCTGTTTTTT. It translates to CASSQEDRATGELFF.

The chain is built from TRBV7-2 and TRBJ1-1, with D maybe TRBD1 (5 bases). Germline V CDR1 and CDR2: SGHTA, FQGNSA. Trimming removed 4 bases from V and 5 bases from J, with 14 bases in between. The CDR3 loop spans 14 amino acids. This CDR3 reads CASSSTTGATEAFF. In DNA form, the CDR3 reads TGTGCCAGCAGCTCAACAACCGGGGCAACTGAAGCTTTCTTT.

The rearrangement uses TRBV21-1 and TRBJ1-6; the D call in the table, TRBD1, was not verified against the DNA. TRBV21-1 is marked as a pseudogene. This CDR3 is 14 amino acids long. This CDR3 reads CASSPGQGTSPLHF. The CDR3 nucleotides read TGTGCCAGCAGCCCCGGACAGGGAACTTCACCCCTCCACTTT.

The chain links TRBV28 to TRBJ1-2, with 11 bases aligning to TRBD1. The germline CDR1 and CDR2 sequences are MDHEN and SYDVKM. CDR3 size: 13 residues. J gave up 4 bases and V 9 bases, and 4 bases lay outside the gene matches. This chain's CDR3 is CASRTGGIYGYTF. CDR3 coding DNA: TGTGCCAGTCGGACAGGGGGCATCTATGGCTACACCTTC.